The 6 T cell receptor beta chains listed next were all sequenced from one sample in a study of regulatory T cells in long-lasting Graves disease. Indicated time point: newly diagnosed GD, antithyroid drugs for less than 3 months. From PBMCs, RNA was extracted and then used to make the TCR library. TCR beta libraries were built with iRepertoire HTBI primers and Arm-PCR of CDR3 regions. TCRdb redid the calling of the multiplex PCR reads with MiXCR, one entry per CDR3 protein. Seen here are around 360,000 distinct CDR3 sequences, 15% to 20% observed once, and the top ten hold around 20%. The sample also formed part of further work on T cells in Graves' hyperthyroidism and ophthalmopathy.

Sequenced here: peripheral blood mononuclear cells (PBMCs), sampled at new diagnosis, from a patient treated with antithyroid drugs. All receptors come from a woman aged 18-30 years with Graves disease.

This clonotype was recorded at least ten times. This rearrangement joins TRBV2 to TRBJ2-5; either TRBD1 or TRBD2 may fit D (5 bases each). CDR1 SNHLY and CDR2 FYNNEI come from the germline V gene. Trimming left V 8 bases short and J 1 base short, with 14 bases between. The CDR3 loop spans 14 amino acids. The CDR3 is CASQPPGTQETQYF. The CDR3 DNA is TGTGCCAGCCAGCCCCCGGGGACCCAAGAGACCCAGTACTTC.

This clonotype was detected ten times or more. CDR3 amino acids: CATSAPSGRATGELFF. The DNA for the CDR3 is TGTGCCACCAGTGCCCCTAGCGGGAGGGCCACCGGGGAGCTGTTTTTT. The rearrangement uses TRBV24-1 and TRBJ2-2; TRBD2 aligns across 12 bases. The germline CDR1 and CDR2 sequences are KGHDR and SFDVKD. The CDR3 is made up of 16 amino acids. J gave up 4 bases and V 5 bases, and 4 bases lay outside the gene matches.

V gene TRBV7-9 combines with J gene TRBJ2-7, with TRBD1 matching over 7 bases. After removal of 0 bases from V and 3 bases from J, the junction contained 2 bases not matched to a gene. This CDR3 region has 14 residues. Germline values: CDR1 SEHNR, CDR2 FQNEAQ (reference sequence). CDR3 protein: CASSLAQGNYEQYF. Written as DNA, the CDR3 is TGTGCCAGCAGCTTAGCACAGGGGAACTACGAGCAGTACTTC.

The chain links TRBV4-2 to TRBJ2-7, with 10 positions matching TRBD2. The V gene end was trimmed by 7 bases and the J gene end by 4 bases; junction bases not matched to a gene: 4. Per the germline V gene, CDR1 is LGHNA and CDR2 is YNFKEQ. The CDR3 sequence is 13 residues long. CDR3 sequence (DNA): TGTGCCAGCACCCGGACTAGCGGATACGAGCAGTACTTC. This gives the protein CASTRTSGYEQYF.

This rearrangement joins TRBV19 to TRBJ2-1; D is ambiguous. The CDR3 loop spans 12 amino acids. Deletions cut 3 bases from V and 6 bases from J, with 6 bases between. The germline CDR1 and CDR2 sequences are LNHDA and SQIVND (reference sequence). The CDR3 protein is CASSISSNEQFF. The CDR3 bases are TGTGCCAGTAGTATCAGCTCCAATGAGCAGTTCTTC.

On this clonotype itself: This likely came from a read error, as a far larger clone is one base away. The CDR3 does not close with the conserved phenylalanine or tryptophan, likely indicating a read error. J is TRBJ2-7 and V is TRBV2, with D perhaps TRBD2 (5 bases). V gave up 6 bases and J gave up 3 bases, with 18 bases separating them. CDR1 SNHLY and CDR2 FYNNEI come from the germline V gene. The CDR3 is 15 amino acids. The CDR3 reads CASSLEGRQDYEQYL. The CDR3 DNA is TGTGCCAGCAGCTTAGAGGGCAGGCAGGACTACGAGCAGTACCTC.